The present entry profiles one T cell receptor (beta chain) with its context. The record originates from a study of T cell changes during pregnancy in multiple sclerosis. The CDR3 sequence is 17 residues long. CDR1 is SGHTA, CDR2 FQGNSA, per germline. The germline V and J ends were trimmed by 5 bases and 5 bases, with 22 bases remaining between them. Profiled with immunoSEQ multiplex PCR; TCRdb holds only in-frame clones, not every one. The table lists just under 95,000 clones, about 92% of them singletons, with roughly 3% in the top ten. The sequence came from a female donor with multiple sclerosis, enrolled in a pregnancy study. The material was peripheral blood, obtained in the first trimester of pregnancy. The chain carries TRBV7-2 and TRBJ2-1, with a tentative D call TRBD1 (6 bases). The CDR3 sequence: CASSPGAHSVPHNEQFF. For the CDR3, the DNA is TGTGCCAGCAGCCCAGGGGCTCACTCCGTTCCCCACAATGAGCAGTTCTTC.